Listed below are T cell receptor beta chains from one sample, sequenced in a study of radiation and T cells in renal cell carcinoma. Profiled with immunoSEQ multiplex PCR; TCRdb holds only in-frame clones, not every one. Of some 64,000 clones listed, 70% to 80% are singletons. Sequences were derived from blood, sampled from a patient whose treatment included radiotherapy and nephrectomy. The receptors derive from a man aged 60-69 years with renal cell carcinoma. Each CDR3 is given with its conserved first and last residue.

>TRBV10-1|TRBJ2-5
CASSAQAYQETQYF
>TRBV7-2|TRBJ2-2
CASSAKTSSTGELFF
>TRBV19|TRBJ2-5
CASSIDRETQYF
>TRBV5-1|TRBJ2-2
CASSYSGTSGEGNTGELFF
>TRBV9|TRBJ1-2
CASSVEAGPVPHGYTF
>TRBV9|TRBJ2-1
CASSVGDRSRNEQFF
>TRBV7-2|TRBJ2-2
CASSLPGITGELFF
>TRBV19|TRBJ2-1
CASSIVGSNEQFF
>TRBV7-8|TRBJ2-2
CASSPTGTPGGGELFF
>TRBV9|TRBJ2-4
CASSVTTGTLAKNIQYF
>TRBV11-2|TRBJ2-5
CASSPGWETQYF
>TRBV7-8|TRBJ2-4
CASSLGFGAKNIQYF
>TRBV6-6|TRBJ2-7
CASSPMEYQGTYEQYF
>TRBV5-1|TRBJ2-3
CASSLGHTGTSGRDTQYF
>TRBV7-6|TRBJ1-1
CASRFDNKMNTEAFF
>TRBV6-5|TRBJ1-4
CASRSRGEKLFF
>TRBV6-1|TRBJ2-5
CASSEIQETQYF
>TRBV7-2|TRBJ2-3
CASTNYLETDTQYF
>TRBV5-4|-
CASSLPGTGRDGEQYF
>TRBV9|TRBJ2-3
CASSVVGSTDTQYF
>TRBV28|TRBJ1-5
CASSLQTGGNQPQHF
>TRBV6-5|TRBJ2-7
CASSFLAGGAYEQYF
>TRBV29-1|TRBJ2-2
CSTQGSNTGELFF
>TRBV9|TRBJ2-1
CASSGTDENEQFF
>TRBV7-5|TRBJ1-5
CARSLGTGGWQPQHF
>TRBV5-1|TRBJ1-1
CATWGPDTEAFF
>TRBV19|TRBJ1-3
CASTRTGRAGNTIYF
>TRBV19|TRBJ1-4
CASSISGATNEKLFF
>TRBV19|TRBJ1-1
CATRTGGEAFF
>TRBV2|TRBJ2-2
CASRDTGELFF
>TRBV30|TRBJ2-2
CAWSVRGAGELFF
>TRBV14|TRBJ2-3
CASKSGTYGFDTQYF
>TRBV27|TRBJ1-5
CASSLWTGGSNQPQHF
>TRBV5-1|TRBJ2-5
CASSGGETQYF
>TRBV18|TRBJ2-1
CASSPRDRVWDEQFF
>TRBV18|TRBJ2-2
CASSPPGELAVFTGELFF
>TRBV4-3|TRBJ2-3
CASSQQSSRLGGQYF
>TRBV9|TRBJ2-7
CASSAHGTVSSYEQYF
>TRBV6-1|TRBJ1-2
CASSPGQEYYGYTF
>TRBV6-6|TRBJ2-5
CASKQGSQETQYF
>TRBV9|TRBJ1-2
CASSEGPDRSYGYTF
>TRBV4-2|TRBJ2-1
CASSRAGGVFF
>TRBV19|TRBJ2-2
CASSIISSGTGELFF
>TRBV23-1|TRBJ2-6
CASSQTLPGTPSGANVLTF